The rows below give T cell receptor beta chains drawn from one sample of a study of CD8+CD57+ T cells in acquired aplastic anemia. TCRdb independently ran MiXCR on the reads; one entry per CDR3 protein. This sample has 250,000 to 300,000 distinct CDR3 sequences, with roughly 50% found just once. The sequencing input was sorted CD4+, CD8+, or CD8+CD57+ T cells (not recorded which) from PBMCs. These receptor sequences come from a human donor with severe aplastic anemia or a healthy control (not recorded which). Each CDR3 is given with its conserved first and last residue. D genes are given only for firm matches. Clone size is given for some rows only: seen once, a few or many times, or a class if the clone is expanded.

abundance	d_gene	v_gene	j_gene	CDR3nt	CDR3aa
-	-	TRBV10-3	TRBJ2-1	TGTGCCATCAGTCGCTCAGAAAATGAGCAGTTCTTC	CAISRSENEQFF
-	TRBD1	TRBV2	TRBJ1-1	TGTGCCAGCGAGGGACAGCTGAACACTGAAGCTTTCTTT	CASEGQLNTEAFF
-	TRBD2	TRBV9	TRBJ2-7	TGTGCCAGCAGCGTAGGAGGCGGGGGGTCCCACGAGCAGTACTTC	CASSVGGGGSHEQYF
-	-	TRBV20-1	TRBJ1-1	TGCAGTGCCCCCGAGGTGGTCGGTCAGAACACTGAAGCTCTCTTT	CSAPEVVGQNTEALF
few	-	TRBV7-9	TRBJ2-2	TGTGCCAGCAAACCTAGCGCCGCGAACACCGGGGAGCTGTTTTTT	CASKPSAANTGELFF
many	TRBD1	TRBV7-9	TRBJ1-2	TGTGCCAGCAGCTCAAAGGGACAGGACTATGGCTACACCTTC	CASSSKGQDYGYTF
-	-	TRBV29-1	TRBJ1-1	TGCAGCGTTGCCCCCGCCTTCCGGACTGAAGCTTTCTTT	CSVAPAFRTEAFF
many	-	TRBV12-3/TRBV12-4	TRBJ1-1	TGTGCCAGCAGTTCCCTTGGGGGCGGAACTGAAGCTTTCTTT	CASSSLGGGTEAFF
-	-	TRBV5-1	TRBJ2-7	TGTGCCAGCAGTGACCAGGTCTACGAGCAGTACTTC	CASSDQVYEQYF
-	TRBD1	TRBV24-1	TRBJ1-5	TGTGCTAGAGACCGGACAGGGGGCGGCAATCAGCCCCAGCATTTT	CARDRTGGGNQPQHF
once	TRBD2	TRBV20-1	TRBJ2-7	TGCCGTGCTAGAGTAGCGGGGGGCGACGAGCAATACTTC	CRARVAGGDEQYF
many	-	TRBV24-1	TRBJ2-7	TGTGCCACTCCCCCCCAGGGGTACTTC	CATPPQGYF
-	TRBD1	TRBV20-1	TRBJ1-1	TGCAGTGCTAGAGATATGGGACAGGTCATCACTGAAGCTTTCTTT	CSARDMGQVITEAFF
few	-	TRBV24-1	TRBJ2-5	TGTGCCACCAGTGATTTGCGTAGGTCAGGGACCCAAGAGACCCAGTACTTC	CATSDLRRSGTQETQYF
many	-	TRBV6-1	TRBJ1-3	TGTGCCAGCAGTGAAACTGGCCGAAACACCATATATTTT	CASSETGRNTIYF
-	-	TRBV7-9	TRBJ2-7	TGTGCCAGCAGCGTCTACGGGGGTAGCTCCTACGAGCAGTACTTC	CASSVYGGSSYEQYF
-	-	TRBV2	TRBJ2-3	TGTGCCAGCAGTGCTAGGGTAGGAGCTAGCACAGATACGCAGTATTTT	CASSARVGASTDTQYF
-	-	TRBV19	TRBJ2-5	TGTGCCAGCGGTGACCAGCAAGAGACCCAGTACTTC	CASGDQQETQYF
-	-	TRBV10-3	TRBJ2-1	TGTGCCATCAGTGATTTAGGTGCCGATGAGCAGTTCTTC	CAISDLGADEQFF
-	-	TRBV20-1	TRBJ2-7	TGCAGTGCTAGAGGGATAGGGCAGGGCCCCTACGAGCAGTACTTC	CSARGIGQGPYEQYF
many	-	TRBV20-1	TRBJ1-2	TGCAGTGCTAATGTGCAATATGGCTACACCTTC	CSANVQYGYTF
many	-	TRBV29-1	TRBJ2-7	TGCAGCGTTAGTGTCGGCTACGAGCAGTACTTC	CSVSVGYEQYF
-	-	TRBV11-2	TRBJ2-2	TGCGCCAGCAGCAGGGTTGGGGGGTGGACCGGGGAGCTGTTTTTT	CASSRVGGWTGELFF
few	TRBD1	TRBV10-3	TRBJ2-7	TGTGCCATCAGTGTCCCGGGACAGTACGAGCAGTACTTC	CAISVPGQYEQYF
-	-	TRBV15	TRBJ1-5	TGTGCCACCAGCAGAGATGGTTTGAGCAATCAGCCCCAGCATTTT	CATSRDGLSNQPQHF
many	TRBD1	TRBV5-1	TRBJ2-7	TGCGCCAGCAGCCCCCGGGGACAGGCCTCCGAGGGGCAGTACTTC	CASSPRGQASEGQYF
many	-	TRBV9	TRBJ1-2	TGTGCCAGCGGAGGGACCAACTATGGCTACACCTTC	CASGGTNYGYTF
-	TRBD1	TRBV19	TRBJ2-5	TGTGCCAGTAGTATAGGACGACAGGGCCAAGAGACCCAGTACTTC	CASSIGRQGQETQYF
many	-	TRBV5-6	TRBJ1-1	TGTGCCAGCAGCTCCGACGGGGATGAAGCTTTCTTT	CASSSDGDEAFF
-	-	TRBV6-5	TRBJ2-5	TGTGCCAGCAGTGAAGAAGGGGATGGGTGGGAGACCCAGTACTTC	CASSEEGDGWETQYF
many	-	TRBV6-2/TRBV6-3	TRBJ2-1	TGTGCCAGCATCGAACGGGGAACCTCCTACAATGAGCAGTTCTTC	CASIERGTSYNEQFF
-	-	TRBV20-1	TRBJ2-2	TGCAGTGCCCGAGTCCTGGCCGGGGAGCTGTTTTTT	CSARVLAGELFF
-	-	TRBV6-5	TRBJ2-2	TGTGCCAGCAGACGCCCACCCACCGGGGAGCTGCTTTTT	CASRRPPTGELLF